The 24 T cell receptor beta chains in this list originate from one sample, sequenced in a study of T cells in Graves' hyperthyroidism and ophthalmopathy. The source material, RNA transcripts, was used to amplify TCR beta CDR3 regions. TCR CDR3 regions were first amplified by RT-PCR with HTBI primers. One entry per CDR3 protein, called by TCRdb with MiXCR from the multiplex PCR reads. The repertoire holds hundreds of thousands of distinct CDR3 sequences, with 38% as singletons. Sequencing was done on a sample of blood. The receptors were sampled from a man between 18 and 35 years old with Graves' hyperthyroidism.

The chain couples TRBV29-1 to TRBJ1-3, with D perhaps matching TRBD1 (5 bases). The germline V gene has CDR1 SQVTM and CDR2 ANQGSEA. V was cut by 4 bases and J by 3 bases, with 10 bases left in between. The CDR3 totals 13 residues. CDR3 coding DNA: TGCAGCGTTGGGGGGGACGATGGAAACACCATATATTTT. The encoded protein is CSVGGDDGNTIYF.

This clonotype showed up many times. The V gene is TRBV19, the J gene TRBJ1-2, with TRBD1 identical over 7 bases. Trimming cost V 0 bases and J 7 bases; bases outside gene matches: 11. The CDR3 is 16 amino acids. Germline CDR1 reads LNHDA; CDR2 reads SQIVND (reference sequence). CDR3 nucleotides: TGTGCCAGTAGTATAGATCATGGCCGCCGGGACAGTGGCTACACCTTC. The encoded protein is CASSIDHGRRDSGYTF. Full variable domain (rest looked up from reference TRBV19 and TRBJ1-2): DGGITQSPKYLFRKEGQNVTLSCEQNLNHDAMYWYRQDPGQGLRLIYYSQIVNDFQKGDIAEGYSVSREKKESFPLTVTSAQKNPTAFYLCASSIDHGRRDSGYTFGSGTRLTVV.

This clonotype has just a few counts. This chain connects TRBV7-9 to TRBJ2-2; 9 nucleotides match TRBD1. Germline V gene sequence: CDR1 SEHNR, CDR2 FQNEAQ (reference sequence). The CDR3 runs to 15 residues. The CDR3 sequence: CATDRDRELGGELFF. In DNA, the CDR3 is TGTGCGACCGACCGGGACAGGGAGTTAGGCGGGGAGCTGTTTTTT.

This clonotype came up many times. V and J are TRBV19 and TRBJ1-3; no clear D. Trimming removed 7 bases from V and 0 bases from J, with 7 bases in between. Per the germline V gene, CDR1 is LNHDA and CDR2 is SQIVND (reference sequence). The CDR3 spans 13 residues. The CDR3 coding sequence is TGTGCCAGTAACGTCGACTCTGGAAACACCATATATTTT. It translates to CASNVDSGNTIYF.

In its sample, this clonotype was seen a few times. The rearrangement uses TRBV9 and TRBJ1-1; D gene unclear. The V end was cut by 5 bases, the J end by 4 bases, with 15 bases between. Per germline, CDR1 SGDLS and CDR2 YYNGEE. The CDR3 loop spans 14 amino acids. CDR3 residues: CASSSSGRGTEAFF. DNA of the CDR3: TGTGCCAGCAGTTCCTCGGGTCGCGGCACTGAAGCTTTCTTT.

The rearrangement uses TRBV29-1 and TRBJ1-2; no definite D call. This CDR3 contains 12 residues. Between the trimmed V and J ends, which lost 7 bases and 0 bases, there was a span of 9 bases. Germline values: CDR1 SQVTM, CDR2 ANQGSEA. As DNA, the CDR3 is TGCAGCGCTAATATAGCTAACTATGGCTACACCTTC. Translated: CSANIANYGYTF.

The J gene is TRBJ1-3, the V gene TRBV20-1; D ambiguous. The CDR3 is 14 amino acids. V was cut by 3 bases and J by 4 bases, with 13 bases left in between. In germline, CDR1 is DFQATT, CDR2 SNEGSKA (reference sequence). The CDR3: CSASGPRAGNTIYF. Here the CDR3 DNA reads TGCAGTGCTAGCGGGCCCCGAGCGGGAAACACCATATATTTT.

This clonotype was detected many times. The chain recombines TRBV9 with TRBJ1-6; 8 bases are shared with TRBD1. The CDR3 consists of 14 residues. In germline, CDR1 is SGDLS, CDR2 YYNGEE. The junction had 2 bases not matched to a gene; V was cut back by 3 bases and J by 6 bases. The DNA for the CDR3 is TGTGCCAGCAGCGAGGACAGGGCTAATTCACCCCTCCACTTT. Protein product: CASSEDRANSPLHF. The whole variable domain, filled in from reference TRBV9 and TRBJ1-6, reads DSGVTQTPKHLITATGQRVTLRCSPRSGDLSVYWYQQSLDQGLQFLIQYYNGEERAKGNILERFSAQQFPDLHSELNLSSLELGDSALYFCASSEDRANSPLHFGNGTRLTVT.

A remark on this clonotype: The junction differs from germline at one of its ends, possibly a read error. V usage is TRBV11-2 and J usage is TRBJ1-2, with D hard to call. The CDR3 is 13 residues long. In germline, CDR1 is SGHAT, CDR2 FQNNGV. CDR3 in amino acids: CASSPAMARKSDF. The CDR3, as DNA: TGTGCCAGCAGCCCAGCAATGGCAAGAAAATCAGATTTC.

Written as DNA, the CDR3 is TGTGCCAGCACCCCCCGCGGCAATCAGCCCCAGCATTTT. Translation: CASTPRGNQPQHF. The chain recombines TRBV2 with TRBJ1-5; D not certain. With 7 bases removed from V and 2 bases from J, the gap between germline ends came to 9 bases. Germline V gives CDR1 SNHLY, CDR2 FYNNEI. The CDR3 length is 13 residues. Complete variable domain (other parts from reference TRBV2 and TRBJ1-5): EPEVTQTPSHQVTQMGQEVILRCVPISNHLYFYWYRQILGQKVEFLVSFYNNEISEKSEIFDDQFSVERPDGSNFTLKIRSTKLEDSAMYFCASTPRGNQPQHFGDGTRLSIL.

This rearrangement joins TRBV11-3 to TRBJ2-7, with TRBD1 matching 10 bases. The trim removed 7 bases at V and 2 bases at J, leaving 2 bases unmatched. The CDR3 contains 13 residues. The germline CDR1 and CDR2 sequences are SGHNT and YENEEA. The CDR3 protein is CASKDRGTYEQYF. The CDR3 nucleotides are TGTGCCAGCAAGGACAGGGGGACCTACGAGCAGTACTTC.

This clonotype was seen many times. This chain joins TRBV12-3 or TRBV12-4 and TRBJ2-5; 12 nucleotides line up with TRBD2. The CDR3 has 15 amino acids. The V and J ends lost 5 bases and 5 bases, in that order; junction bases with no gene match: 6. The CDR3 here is CASSTGLAGRETQYF. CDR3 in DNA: TGTGCCAGCAGTACCGGACTAGCGGGACGGGAGACCCAGTACTTC.

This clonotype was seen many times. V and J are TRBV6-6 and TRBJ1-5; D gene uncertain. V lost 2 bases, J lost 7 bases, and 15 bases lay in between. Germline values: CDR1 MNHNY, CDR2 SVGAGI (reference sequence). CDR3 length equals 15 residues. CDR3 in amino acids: CASSYGNLAGQPQHF. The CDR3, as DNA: TGTGCCAGCAGTTACGGTAACCTGGCAGGACAGCCCCAGCATTTT.

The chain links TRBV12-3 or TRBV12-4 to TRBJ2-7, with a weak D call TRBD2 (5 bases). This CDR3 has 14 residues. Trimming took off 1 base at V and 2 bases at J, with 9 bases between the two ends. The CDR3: CASSLVPGTYEQYF. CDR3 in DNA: TGTGCCAGCAGTTTAGTCCCCGGGACCTACGAGCAGTACTTC.

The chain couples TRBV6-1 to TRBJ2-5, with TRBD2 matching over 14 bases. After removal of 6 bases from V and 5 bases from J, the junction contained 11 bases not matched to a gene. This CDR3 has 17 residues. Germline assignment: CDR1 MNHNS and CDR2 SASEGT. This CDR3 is CASRRGLAGGGEETQYF. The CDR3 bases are TGTGCCAGCAGGCGCGGACTAGCGGGAGGTGGAGAGGAGACCCAGTACTTC.

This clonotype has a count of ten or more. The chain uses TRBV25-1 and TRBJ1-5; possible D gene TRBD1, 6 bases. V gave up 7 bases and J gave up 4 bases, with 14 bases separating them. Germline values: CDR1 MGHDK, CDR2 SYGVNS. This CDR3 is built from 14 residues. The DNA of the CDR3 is TGTGCCAGCAAGCAGGGGTCGGAGAATCAGCCCCAGCATTTT. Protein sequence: CASKQGSENQPQHF. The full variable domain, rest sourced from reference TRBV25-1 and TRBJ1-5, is EADIYQTPRYLVIGTGKKITLECSQTMGHDKMYWYQQDPGMELHLIHYSYGVNSTEKGDLSSESTVSRIRTEHFPLTLESARPSHTSQYLCASKQGSENQPQHFGDGTRLSIL.

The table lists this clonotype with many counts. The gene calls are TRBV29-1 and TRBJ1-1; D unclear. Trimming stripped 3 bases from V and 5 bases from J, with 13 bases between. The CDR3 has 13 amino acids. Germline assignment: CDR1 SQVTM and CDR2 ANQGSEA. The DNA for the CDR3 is TGCAGCGTTGAGGGTGCCGAAAAGACTGAAGCTTTCTTT. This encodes CSVEGAEKTEAFF.

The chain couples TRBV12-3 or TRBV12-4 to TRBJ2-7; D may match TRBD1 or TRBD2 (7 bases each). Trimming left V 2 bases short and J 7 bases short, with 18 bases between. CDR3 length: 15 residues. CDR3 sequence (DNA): TGTGCCAGCAGTTTAACGGTCGGCAGGGGGGGAGAGCAGTACTTC. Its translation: CASSLTVGRGGEQYF.

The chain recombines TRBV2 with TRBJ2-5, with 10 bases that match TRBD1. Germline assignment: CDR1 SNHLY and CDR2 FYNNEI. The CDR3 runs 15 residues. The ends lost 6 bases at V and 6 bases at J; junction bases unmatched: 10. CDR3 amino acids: CASRETGTGEQTQYF. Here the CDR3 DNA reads TGTGCCAGCAGGGAGACCGGGACAGGGGAGCAGACCCAGTACTTC.

The CDR3 DNA reads as TGTGCCAGCCCCTACGAGGGGGGTGGTCAGCCCCAGCATTTT. This translates into CASPYEGGGQPQHF. The J gene is TRBJ1-5, the V gene TRBV2; D is possibly TRBD1 (6 bases). V lost 8 bases and J lost 6, with 17 bases in between. This CDR3 has 14 amino acids. Germline values: CDR1 SNHLY, CDR2 FYNNEI.

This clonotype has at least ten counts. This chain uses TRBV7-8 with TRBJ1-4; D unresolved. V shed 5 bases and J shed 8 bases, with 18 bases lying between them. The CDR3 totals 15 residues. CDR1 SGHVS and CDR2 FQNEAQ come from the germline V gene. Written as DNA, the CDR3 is TGTGCCAGCAGCCCATCGGGGTCAACGAGGGAAAAACTGTTTTTT. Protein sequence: CASSPSGSTREKLFF.

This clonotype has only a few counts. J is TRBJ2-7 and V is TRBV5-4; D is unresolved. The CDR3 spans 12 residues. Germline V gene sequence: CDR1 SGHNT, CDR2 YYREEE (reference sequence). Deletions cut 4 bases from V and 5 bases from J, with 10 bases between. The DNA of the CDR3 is TGTGCCAGCAGCGGGTGGGGTAACGAGCAGTACTTC. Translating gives CASSGWGNEQYF.

CDR3 amino acids: CASSLIATEAFF. CDR3 DNA sequence: TGTGCCAGCAGCTTAATCGCCACTGAAGCTTTCTTT. The chain employs TRBV7-2 and TRBJ1-1; D ambiguous. Germline V gene lookup returns CDR1 SGHTA and CDR2 FQGNSA. V lost 2 bases and J 4 bases, leaving 5 bases between the germline ends. There are 12 residues in the CDR3.

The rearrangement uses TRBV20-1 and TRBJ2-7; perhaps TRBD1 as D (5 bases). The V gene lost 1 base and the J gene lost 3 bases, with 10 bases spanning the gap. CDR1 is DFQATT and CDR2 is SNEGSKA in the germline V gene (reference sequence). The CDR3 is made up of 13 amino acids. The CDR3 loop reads CSARAGKDYEQYF. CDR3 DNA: TGCAGTGCTAGAGCAGGGAAAGACTACGAGCAGTACTTC.